This TCR beta chain derives from a study of blood T cell repertoires in COVID-19. CDR1 is SGHVS, CDR2 FQNEAQ, per germline. The V gene lost 1 base and the J gene lost 6 bases, with 25 bases spanning the gap. The CDR3 is 18 residues long. As processed by the authors: Reference gene primer amplification yielded estimated nucleated cell counts. TCRdb's copy holds only in-frame clones and misses some; the assay was immunoSEQ multiplex PCR. The DNA was the basis for D and trimming; V, J and clone size are from that table. Found here are approximately 130,000 clones, 75% to 90% of them singletons; the top ten hold more than 3.5%.

This sequence was found in a human donor in a cohort sampled during active COVID-19. The sample consisted of peripheral blood. This chain connects TRBV7-8 to TRBJ2-7; TRBD2 is a possible D gene (5 bases). CDR3: CASSLGSHGGSDGGEQYF. The CDR3 nucleotides are TGTGCCAGCAGCTTAGGGAGTCACGGAGGCTCGGACGGAGGCGAGCAGTACTTC.